This TCR beta chain was observed in a study of shared clonotypes between healthy human individuals. Generated by immunoSEQ multiplex PCR, the TCRdb table keeps only in-frame clones and is missing some. The table includes some 490,000 clones, over 70% detected once. Germline CDR1 SGHTS, CDR2 YDEGEE. The CDR3 sequence is 15 residues long. V lost 4 bases to trimming and J lost 9 bases; unmatched junction nucleotides: 9. The genes are TRBV5-8 and TRBJ2-5, with 13 positions matching TRBD2. What was sequenced was PBMCs. The sequence derives from a woman aged 35 to 49 in good health. Some clones in this sample may be carry-over from other donors' samples. CDR3 residues: CASSPGTSGTVAQYF. DNA for the CDR3: TGTGCCAGCAGCCCCGGGACTAGCGGGACGGTAGCCCAGTACTTC. The full variable domain, rest sourced from reference TRBV5-8 and TRBJ2-5, is EAGVTQSPTHLIKTRGQQATLRCSPISGHTSVYWYQQALGLGLQFLLWYDEGEERNRGNFPPRFSGRQFPNYSSELNVNALELEDSALYLCASSPGTSGTVAQYFGPGTRLLVL.